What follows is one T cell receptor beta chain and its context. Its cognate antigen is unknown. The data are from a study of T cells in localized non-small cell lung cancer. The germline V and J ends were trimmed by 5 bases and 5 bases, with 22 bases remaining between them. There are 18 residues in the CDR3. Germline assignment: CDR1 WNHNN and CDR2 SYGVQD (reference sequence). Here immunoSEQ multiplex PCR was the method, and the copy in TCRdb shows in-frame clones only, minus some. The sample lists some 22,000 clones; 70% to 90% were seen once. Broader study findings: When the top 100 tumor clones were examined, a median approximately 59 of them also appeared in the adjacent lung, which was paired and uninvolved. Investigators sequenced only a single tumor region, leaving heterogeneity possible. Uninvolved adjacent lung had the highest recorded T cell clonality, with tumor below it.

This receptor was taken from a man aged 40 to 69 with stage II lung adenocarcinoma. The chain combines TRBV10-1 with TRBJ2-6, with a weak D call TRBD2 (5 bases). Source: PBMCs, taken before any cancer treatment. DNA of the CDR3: TGCGCCAGCAGTCGACTAAGAAGATCACAAAGTCGGGCCAACGTCCTGACTTTC. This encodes CASSRLRRSQSRANVLTF.